The subject of this entry is one T cell receptor (beta chain). The data belong to a study of blood T cells in healthy people across ages. A sample-barcoded 5' primer and a J-beta primer mix were used in a second PCR of about 6 to 11 cycles. TCRdb itself ran the 5' RACE reads through MiXCR, one entry per CDR3 protein. Of 1 million to 1.2 million distinct CDR3 sequences in the sample, around two fifths were seen once. The CDR3 has 15 residues. Germline loops: CDR1 SEHNR, CDR2 FQNEAQ (reference sequence). Trimming pared 5 bases from V and 3 bases from J, leaving 14 bases between. The V call is TRBV7-9, the J call TRBJ1-3; D is uncertain. Sequenced input: blood. The sequence was obtained from a man between 18 and 29 years old in good health. The DNA for the CDR3 is TGTGCCAGCAGCGAGACAAGGGCAGTTGGAAACACCATATATTTT. Protein sequence: CASSETRAVGNTIYF.